One and the same sample provided the 19 T cell receptor beta chains below, sequenced in a study of control samples from healthy donors and cancer patients. The protocol was immunoSEQ multiplex PCR, while the TCRdb copy is restricted to in-frame clones and leaves out a portion. The sample holds 90,000 to 150,000 clones, about 91% seen once. Sequencing was performed on blood. Receptor source: a man in his forties in good health.

V gene TRBV5-1 combines with J gene TRBJ2-7; D not resolved. This CDR3 has 12 residues. V was pared by 4 bases and J by 0 bases, with 5 bases between. Germline assignment: CDR1 SGHRS and CDR2 YFSETQ. This CDR3 reads CASSQDSYEQYF. For the CDR3, the DNA is TGCGCCAGCAGCCAGGACTCCTACGAGCAGTACTTC.

The V call is TRBV29-1, the J call TRBJ1-1; 8 bases fit TRBD1. Germline V gene data show CDR1 as SQVTM and CDR2 as ANQGSEA. The CDR3 sequence is 12 residues long. V lost 6 bases to trimming and J lost 4 bases; unmatched junction nucleotides: 4. CDR3 sequence: CSVRQGSTEAFF. The DNA for the CDR3 is TGCAGCGTAAGACAGGGGAGCACTGAAGCTTTCTTT.

The CDR3 bases are TGTGCCAGCAGTTGGGGACAGGCCACAGAAGCTTTCTTT. Translation gives CASSWGQATEAFF. The chain is built from TRBV6-1 and TRBJ1-1; 8 bases are a match to TRBD1. Germline loops: CDR1 MNHNS, CDR2 SASEGT. The V gene end was trimmed by 5 bases and the J gene end by 8 bases; junction bases not matched to a gene: 7. CDR3 length: 13 amino acids.

The chain links TRBV6-1 to TRBJ1-5; 9 bases agree with TRBD1. V shed 8 bases and J 0 bases; nucleotides not matched to a gene: 14. Germline V gene data show CDR1 as MNHNS and CDR2 as SASEGT. The CDR3 loop spans 18 amino acids. CDR3 sequence (DNA): TGTGCCAGCCGTGGGGGGGGGACAGGGCCCTATAGCAATCAGCCCCAGCATTTT. It encodes CASRGGGTGPYSNQPQHF.

The chain joins TRBV6-1 to TRBJ1-3; D is ambiguous. The V gene's germline CDR1 is MNHNS and CDR2 SASEGT. This CDR3 comprises 12 residues. The germline V and J ends were trimmed by 3 bases and 4 bases, with 4 bases remaining between them. In DNA form, the CDR3 reads TGTGCCAGCAGTGACTTAGGAAACACCATATATTTT. Its translation is CASSDLGNTIYF.

The V call is TRBV24-1, the J call TRBJ2-2, with 9 bases that match TRBD1. Per germline, CDR1 KGHDR and CDR2 SFDVKD. With 0 bases clipped from V and 2 bases from J, the junction kept 3 bases outside the gene matches. This CDR3 has 17 amino acids. Here the CDR3 reads CATSDLSGQGNTGELFF. The CDR3 nucleotides are TGTGCCACCAGTGATTTGTCGGGACAGGGCAACACCGGGGAGCTGTTTTTT.

This clone occurred once. The CDR3: CASVPPGRQSSGANVLTF. CDR3 nucleotides: TGTGCCAGCGTCCCGCCGGGCAGGCAGTCCTCCGGGGCCAACGTCCTGACTTTC. This rearrangement joins TRBV9 to TRBJ2-6, with no clear D. Germline V gives CDR1 SGDLS, CDR2 YYNGEE. V lost 7 bases and J lost 4, with 24 bases in between. The CDR3 totals 18 residues.

This clone appeared a single time. CDR3 region: CASSCGFGDPNYGYTF. The DNA of the CDR3 is TGTGCCAGCAGCTGCGGGTTTGGGGATCCTAACTATGGCTACACCTTC. This chain joins TRBV7-9 and TRBJ1-2; D is undetermined. V was trimmed by 4 bases and J by 0 bases, leaving 15 bases between them. The length of the CDR3 is 16 residues. Germline-derived CDR1 and CDR2 are SEHNR and FQNEAQ (reference sequence).

The chain recombines TRBV6-4 with TRBJ2-3; TRBD2 matches 14 bases. There are 15 residues in the CDR3. In germline, CDR1 is MRHNA, CDR2 SNTAGT. V was clipped by 4 bases and J by 4 bases; unmatched bases: 1. CDR3 nucleotides: TGTGCCAGCAGTGGGACTAGCGGGGGGTCAGATACGCAGTATTTT. Its protein product is CASSGTSGGSDTQYF.

Concerning this clone: The limits of the CDR3 on the DNA are not certain, so only TCRdb's listed CDR3 is given. This chain uses TRBV10-2 with TRBJ1-1; TRBD1 is taken as the D call from the table, unchecked against the DNA. In germline, CDR1 is WSHSY, CDR2 SAAADI. The CDR3 adds up to 11 amino acids, both ends counted. The chain's CDR3 is CASSVGQGSFF.

In its sample, this clone was seen once. The rearrangement uses TRBV27 and TRBJ2-4; perhaps TRBD2 as D (5 bases). CDR1 and CDR2 from the germline V gene are MNHEY and SMNVEV (reference sequence). This CDR3 is built from 16 residues. V dropped 5 bases and J dropped 0 bases, with 14 bases sitting between them. The CDR3 reads CASSLWTGLAKNIQYF. The CDR3 DNA sequence: TGTGCCAGCAGTCTGTGGACCGGACTAGCCAAAAACATTCAGTACTTC.

This rearrangement joins TRBV14 to TRBJ2-2; no reliable D call. Germline-derived CDR1 and CDR2 are SGHDN and FVKESK. V was cut by 1 base and J by 7 bases, with 13 bases left in between. The CDR3 loop spans 15 amino acids. The DNA of the CDR3 is TGTGCCAGCAGCCAAGTTCTCAGGTTGGGCGGGGAGCTGTTTTTT. Amino acids: CASSQVLRLGGELFF.

This clone was seen just once. The rearrangement links TRBV24-1 to TRBJ2-6; 8 bases line up with TRBD1. The CDR3 has 15 amino acids. With V trimmed by 11 bases and J by 3 bases, 8 bases remained unmatched. Germline CDR1 reads KGHDR; CDR2 reads SFDVKD. The CDR3 DNA reads as TGTGCCATCGGGACAGGAGGAGTTGGGGCCAACGTCCTGACTTTC. It codes for CAIGTGGVGANVLTF.

The chain couples TRBV27 to TRBJ2-7; D is tentatively TRBD1 or TRBD2 (7 bases each). V lost 3 bases, J lost 3 bases, and 12 bases lay in between. The germline gives CDR1 MNHEY, CDR2 SMNVEV (reference sequence). The CDR3 is 14 amino acids. In DNA form, the CDR3 reads TGTGCCAGCAGTTTGGGCAGGGGGGGCTACGAGCAGTACTTC. Protein: CASSLGRGGYEQYF.

Regarding this clone: The sample holds other DNA sequences that translate to the same CDR3. The chain's CDR3 is CASSIFGSNQPQHF. DNA for the CDR3: TGTGCCAGTAGTATATTCGGTAGCAATCAGCCCCAGCATTTT. This chain uses TRBV19 with TRBJ1-5; D is unresolved. CDR3 length equals 14 residues. The germline V and J ends were trimmed by 2 bases and 0 bases, with 5 bases remaining between them. CDR1 and CDR2 (germline): LNHDA, SQIVND (reference sequence).

This clone appeared a single time. V is TRBV19 and J is TRBJ1-1; 9 bases align to TRBD1. Germline V gives CDR1 LNHDA, CDR2 SQIVND (reference sequence). The CDR3 consists of 15 residues. With V trimmed by 6 bases and J by 1 base, 6 bases remained unmatched. CDR3 bases: TGTGCCAGTAGCACAGGGGGCGCCTGGAACACTGAAGCTTTCTTT. This sequence encodes CASSTGGAWNTEAFF. The whole variable domain, filled in from reference TRBV19 and TRBJ1-1, reads DGGITQSPKYLFRKEGQNVTLSCEQNLNHDAMYWYRQDPGQGLRLIYYSQIVNDFQKGDIAEGYSVSREKKESFPLTVTSAQKNPTAFYLCASSTGGAWNTEAFFGQGTRLTVV.

This clone came up once. The chain is built from TRBV4-2 and TRBJ1-2, with D uncertain. With 4 bases removed from V and 3 bases from J, the gap between germline ends came to 18 bases. This CDR3 has 16 amino acids. From germline, CDR1 is LGHNA and CDR2 YNFKEQ. The CDR3 reads CASSPTDGLVDYGYTF. CDR3 in DNA: TGTGCCAGCAGCCCCACGGACGGCTTAGTTGACTATGGCTACACCTTC.

In DNA, the CDR3 is TGTGCCGCTACTGGGACAGCGGTCTGGGGTGAACTGTTTTTT. Its translation is CAATGTAVWGELFF. The chain employs TRBV30 and TRBJ1-4; 7 nucleotides line up with TRBD1. With V trimmed by 8 bases and J by 12 bases, 18 bases remained unmatched. Germline lookup yields CDR1 GTSNPN and CDR2 SVGIG (reference sequence). The CDR3 is made up of 14 amino acids.

The chain has TRBV6-2 or TRBV6-3 and TRBJ1-1, with D unresolved. This CDR3 spans 13 amino acids. The germline V gene has CDR1 MNHEY and CDR2 SVGEGT. The ends were cut back, 2 bases at V and 2 bases at J, with 6 bases in the middle. CDR3 protein: CASSYRDNTEAFF. DNA for the CDR3: TGTGCCAGCAGTTACAGGGATAACACTGAAGCTTTCTTT.